The 5 T cell receptor beta chains reported below all come from one sample, sequenced in a study of human T cells and chemical hapten exposure. Time point specified: patch test 3, about 24 weeks after DPC sensitization. Treatment indicated: therapeutic diphenylcyclopropenone sensitization with weekly scalp DPC. TCRdb reanalysed the RACE reads using MiXCR and keeps one entry per CDR3 protein. The table records under 75,000 distinct CDR3 sequences, more than 9.5% of them present only once. This specimen was whole blood, taken in connection with sensitization to the hapten diphenylcyclopropenone (DPC). These receptors originate from a woman in her 50s with alopecia areata. Some clones in this sample may be carry-over from other donors' samples.

This clonotype has at least ten counts. The V gene is TRBV29-1, the J gene TRBJ1-5; possibly TRBD1 for D (6 bases). This CDR3 comprises 15 residues. Trimming stripped 7 bases from V and 7 bases from J, with 23 bases between. Germline V gene data show CDR1 as SQVTM and CDR2 as ANQGSEA. CDR3 sequence reads: CSASLGRGAHQPQHF. DNA of the CDR3: TGCAGCGCGTCCTTAGGACGGGGGGCCCACCAGCCCCAGCATTTT.

The rearrangement links TRBV28 to TRBJ1-6; D gene unclear. Germline V gene data show CDR1 as MDHEN and CDR2 as SYDVKM. CDR3 length: 12 residues. The germline V and J ends were trimmed by 2 bases and 7 bases, with 3 bases remaining between them. The chain's CDR3 is CASSLRNSPLHF. The CDR3 DNA sequence: TGTGCCAGCAGTTTACGGAATTCACCCCTCCACTTT.

This clonotype was seen a handful of times. The V gene is TRBV6-5, the J gene TRBJ1-2, with D uncertain. V lost 8 bases to trimming and J lost 2 bases, with 15 bases between them. This CDR3 has 14 amino acids. Germline CDR1 reads MNHEY; CDR2 reads SVGAGI. This CDR3 reads CASGILGGNYGYTF. The CDR3 DNA follows: TGTGCCAGCGGGATACTGGGCGGAAACTATGGCTACACCTTC.

This clonotype has ten or more counts. The chain employs TRBV28 and TRBJ1-3, with D maybe TRBD1 (5 bases). CDR1 is MDHEN, CDR2 SYDVKM, per germline. Trimming shortened V by 8 bases and J by 0 bases, and 11 bases separated the two germline ends. The CDR3 contains 14 residues. The CDR3 sequence: CASALTASGNTIYF. The CDR3 DNA follows: TGTGCCAGCGCTCTGACAGCCTCTGGAAACACCATATATTTT.

This clonotype came up many times. V gene TRBV7-9 combines with J gene TRBJ1-1; D uncertain. Per the germline V gene, CDR1 is SEHNR and CDR2 is FQNEAQ (reference sequence). Between the trimmed V and J ends, which lost 6 bases and 1 base, there was a span of 9 bases. The CDR3 is 13 residues long. The DNA of the CDR3 is TGTGCCAGCAGTTTTCCCGGGAACACTGAAGCTTTCTTT. Translation gives CASSFPGNTEAFF.